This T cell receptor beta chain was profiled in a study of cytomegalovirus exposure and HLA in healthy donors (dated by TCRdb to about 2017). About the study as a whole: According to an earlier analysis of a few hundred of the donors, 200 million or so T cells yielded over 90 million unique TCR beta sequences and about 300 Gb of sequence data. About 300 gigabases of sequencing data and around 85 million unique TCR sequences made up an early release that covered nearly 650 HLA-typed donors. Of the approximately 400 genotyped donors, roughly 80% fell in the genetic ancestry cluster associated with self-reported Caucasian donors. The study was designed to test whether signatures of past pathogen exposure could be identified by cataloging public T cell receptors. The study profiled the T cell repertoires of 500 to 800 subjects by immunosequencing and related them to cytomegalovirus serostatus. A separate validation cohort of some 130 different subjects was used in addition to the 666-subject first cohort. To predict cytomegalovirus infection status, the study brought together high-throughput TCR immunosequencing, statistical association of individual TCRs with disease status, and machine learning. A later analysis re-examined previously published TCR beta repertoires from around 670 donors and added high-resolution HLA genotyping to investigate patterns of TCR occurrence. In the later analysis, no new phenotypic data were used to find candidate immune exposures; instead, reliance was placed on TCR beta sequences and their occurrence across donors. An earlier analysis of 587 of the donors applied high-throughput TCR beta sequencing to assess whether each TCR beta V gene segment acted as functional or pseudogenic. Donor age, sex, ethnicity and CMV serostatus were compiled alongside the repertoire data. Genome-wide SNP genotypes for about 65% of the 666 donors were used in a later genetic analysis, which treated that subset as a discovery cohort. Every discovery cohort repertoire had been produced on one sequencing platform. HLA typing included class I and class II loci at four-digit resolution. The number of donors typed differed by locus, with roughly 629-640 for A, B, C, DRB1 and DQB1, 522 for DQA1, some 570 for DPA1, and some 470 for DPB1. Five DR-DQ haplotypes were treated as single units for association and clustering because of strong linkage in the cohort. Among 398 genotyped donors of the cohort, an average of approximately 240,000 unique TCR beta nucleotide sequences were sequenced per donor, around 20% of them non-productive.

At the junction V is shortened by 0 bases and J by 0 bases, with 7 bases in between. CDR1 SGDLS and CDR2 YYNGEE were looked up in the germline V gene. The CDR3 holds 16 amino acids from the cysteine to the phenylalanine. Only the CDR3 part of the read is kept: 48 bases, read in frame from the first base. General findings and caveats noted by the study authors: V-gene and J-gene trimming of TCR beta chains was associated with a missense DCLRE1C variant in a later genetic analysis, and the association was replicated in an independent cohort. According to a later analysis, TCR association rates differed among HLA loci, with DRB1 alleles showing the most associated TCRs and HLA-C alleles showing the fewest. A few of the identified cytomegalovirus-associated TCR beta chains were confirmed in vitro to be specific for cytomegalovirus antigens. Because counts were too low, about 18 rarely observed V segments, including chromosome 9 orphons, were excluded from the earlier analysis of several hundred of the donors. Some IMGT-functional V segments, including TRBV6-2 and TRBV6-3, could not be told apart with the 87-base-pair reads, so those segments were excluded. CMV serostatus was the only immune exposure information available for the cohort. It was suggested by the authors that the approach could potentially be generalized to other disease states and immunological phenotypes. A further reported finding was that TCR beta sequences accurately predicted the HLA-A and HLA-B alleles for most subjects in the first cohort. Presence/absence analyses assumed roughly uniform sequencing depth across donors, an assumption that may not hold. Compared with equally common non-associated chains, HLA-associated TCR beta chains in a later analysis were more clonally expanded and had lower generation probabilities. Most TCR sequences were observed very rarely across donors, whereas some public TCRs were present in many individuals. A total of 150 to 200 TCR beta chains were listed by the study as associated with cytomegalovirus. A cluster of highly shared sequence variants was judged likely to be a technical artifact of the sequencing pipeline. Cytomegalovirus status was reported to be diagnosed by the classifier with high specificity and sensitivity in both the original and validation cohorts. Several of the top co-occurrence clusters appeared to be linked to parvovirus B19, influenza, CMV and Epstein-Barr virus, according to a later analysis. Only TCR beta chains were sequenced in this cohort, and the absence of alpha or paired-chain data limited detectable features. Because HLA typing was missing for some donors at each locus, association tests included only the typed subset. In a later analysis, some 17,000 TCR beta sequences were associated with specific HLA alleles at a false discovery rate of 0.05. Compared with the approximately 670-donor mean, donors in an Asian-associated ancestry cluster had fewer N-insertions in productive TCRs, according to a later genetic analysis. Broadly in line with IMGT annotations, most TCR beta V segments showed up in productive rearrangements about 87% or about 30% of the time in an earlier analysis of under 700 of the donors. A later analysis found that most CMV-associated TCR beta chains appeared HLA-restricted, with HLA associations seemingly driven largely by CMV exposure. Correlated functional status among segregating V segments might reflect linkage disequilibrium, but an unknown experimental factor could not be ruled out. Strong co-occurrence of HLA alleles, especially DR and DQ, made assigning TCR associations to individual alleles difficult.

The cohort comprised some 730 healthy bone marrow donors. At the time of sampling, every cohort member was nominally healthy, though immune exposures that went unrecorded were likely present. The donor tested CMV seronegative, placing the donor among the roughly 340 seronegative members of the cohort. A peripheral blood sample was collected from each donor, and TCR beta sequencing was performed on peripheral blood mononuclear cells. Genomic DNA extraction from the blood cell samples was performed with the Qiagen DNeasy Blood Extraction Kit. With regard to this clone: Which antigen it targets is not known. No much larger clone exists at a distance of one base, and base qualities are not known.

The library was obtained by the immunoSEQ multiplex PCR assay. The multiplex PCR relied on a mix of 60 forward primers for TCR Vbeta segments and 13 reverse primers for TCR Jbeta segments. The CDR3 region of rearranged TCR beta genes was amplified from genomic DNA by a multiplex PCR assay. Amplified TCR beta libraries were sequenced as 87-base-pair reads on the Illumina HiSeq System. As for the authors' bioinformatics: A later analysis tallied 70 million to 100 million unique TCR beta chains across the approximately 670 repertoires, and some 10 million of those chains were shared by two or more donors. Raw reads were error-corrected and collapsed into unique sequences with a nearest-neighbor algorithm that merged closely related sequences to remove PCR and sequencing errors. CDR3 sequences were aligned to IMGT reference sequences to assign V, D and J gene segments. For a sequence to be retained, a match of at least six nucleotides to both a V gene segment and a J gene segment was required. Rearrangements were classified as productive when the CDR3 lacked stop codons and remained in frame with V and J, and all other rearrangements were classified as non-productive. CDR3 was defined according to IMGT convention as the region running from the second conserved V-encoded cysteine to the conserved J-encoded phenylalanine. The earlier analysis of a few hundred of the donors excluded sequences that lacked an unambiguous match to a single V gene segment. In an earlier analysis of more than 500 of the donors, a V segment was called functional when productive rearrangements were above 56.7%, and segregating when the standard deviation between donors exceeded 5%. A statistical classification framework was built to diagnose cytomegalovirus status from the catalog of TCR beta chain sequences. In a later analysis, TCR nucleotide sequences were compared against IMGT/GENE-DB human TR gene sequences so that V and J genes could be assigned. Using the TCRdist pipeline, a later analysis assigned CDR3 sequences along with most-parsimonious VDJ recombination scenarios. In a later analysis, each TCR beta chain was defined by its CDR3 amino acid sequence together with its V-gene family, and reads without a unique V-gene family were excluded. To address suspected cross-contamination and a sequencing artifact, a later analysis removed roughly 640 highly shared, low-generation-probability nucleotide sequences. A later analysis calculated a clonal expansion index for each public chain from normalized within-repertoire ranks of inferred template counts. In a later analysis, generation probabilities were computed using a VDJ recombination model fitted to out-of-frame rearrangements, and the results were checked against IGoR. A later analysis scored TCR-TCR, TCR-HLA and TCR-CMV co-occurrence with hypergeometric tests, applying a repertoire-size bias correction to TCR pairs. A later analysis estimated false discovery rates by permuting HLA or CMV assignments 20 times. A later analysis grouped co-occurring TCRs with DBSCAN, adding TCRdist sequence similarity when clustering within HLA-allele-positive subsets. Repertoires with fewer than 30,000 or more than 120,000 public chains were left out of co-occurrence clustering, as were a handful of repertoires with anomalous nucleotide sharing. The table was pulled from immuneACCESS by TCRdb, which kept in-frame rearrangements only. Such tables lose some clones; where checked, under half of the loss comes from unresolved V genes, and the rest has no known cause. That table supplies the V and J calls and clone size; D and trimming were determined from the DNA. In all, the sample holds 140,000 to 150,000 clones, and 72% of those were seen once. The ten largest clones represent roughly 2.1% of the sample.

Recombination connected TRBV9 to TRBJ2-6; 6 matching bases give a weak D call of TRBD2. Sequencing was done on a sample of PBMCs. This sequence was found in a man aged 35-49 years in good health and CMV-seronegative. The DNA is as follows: TGTGCCAGCAGCGTAGCCGGGAGCTCTGGGGCCAACGTCCTGACTTTC. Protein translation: CASSVAGSSGANVLTF.